Listed below are T cell receptor beta chains from one sample, sequenced in a study of shared clonotypes between healthy human individuals. This table comes from immunoSEQ multiplex PCR, and its TCRdb copy is limited to in-frame clones, with some not included. The sample yields about 480,000 clones, over 60% seen once. Specimen: PBMCs. The receptors here all came from a middle-aged woman in good health. Some clones in this sample may be carry-over from other donors' samples. Both conserved end residues are part of each CDR3. Each record gives: clone size, J gene, D gene, V gene, CDR3 protein, CDR3 DNA. D genes are given only for firm matches. Size tells how often a clone was seen (once, few, many) or the class of an expanded clone, and some rows leave it out.

NA	TRBJ2-7	NA	TRBV18	CASSPERYEQYF	TGTGCCAGCTCACCAGAGCGCTACGAGCAGTACTTC
NA	TRBJ2-7	NA	TRBV21-1	CASSIGGGYEQYF	TGTGCCAGCAGCATCGGAGGAGGATACGAGCAGTACTTC
once	TRBJ2-2	NA	TRBV4-2	CASSQEGTTGTGELFF	TGTGCCAGCAGCCAAGAGGGGACAACAGGCACCGGGGAGCTGTTTTTT
NA	TRBJ2-7	TRBD1	TRBV15	CATSRGQGSYEQYF	TGTGCCACCAGCAGAGGACAGGGATCCTACGAGCAGTACTTC
once	TRBJ2-1	NA	TRBV10-3	CAISERGSIDEQFF	TGTGCCATCAGTGAGAGGGGGAGTATTGATGAGCAGTTCTTC
NA	TRBJ2-5	NA	TRBV2	CASSASRQPETQYF	TGTGCCAGCAGTGCAAGTCGACAGCCGGAGACCCAGTACTTC
NA	TRBJ2-1	NA	TRBV4-1	CASSQDGERYYNEQFF	TGCGCCAGCAGCCAAGATGGCGAGCGGTACTACAATGAGCAGTTCTTC
NA	TRBJ2-1	TRBD2	TRBV7-3	CASSPRTSGRAGTNEQFF	TGTGCCAGCAGTCCGAGGACTAGCGGGAGGGCCGGGACGAATGAGCAGTTCTTC
NA	TRBJ2-7	NA	TRBV30	CAWKLDSYEQYF	TGTGCCTGGAAGTTGGACTCCTACGAGCAGTACTTC
NA	TRBJ2-7	NA	TRBV27	CASINLGSPYEQYF	TGTGCCAGCATCAACCTCGGGAGCCCCTACGAGCAGTACTTC
once	TRBJ1-1	NA	TRBV4-2	CASSRDLRRTEAFF	TGTGCCAGCAGCCGGGACCTCCGGCGGACTGAAGCTTTCTTT
once	TRBJ2-5	NA	TRBV28	CASSGGVYQETQYF	TGTGCCAGCAGTGGAGGGGTGTACCAAGAGACCCAGTACTTC
NA	TRBJ2-2	NA	TRBV11-3	CASSLLANTGELFF	TGTGCCAGCAGCTTATTAGCGAACACCGGGGAGCTGTTTTTT
NA	TRBJ2-3	TRBD1	TRBV28	CASSSPGQGSVETQYF	TGTGCCAGCAGTTCTCCGGGACAGGGATCCGTCGAGACGCAGTATTTT
NA	TRBJ1-1	NA	TRBV2	CASTTREDTEAFF	TGTGCCAGCACCACCAGGGAGGACACTGAAGCTTTCTTT
NA	TRBJ2-7	NA	TRBV15	CATSTNRDGSYEQYF	TGTGCCACCAGCACCAACCGGGACGGATCCTACGAGCAGTACTTC
NA	TRBJ2-5	TRBD2	TRBV7-2	CASSRRLAGVEQETQYF	TGTGCCAGCAGCAGACGACTAGCGGGAGTGGAGCAAGAGACCCAGTACTTC
once	TRBJ1-1	NA	TRBV2	CASSLGWNTEAFF	TGTGCCAGCAGTTTGGGCTGGAACACTGAAGCTTTCTTT
NA	TRBJ1-4	NA	TRBV18	CASSPLAGVTNEKLFF	TGTGCCAGCTCACCCCTGGCAGGGGTCACTAATGAAAAACTGTTTTTT
NA	TRBJ2-7	TRBD2	TRBV28	CASSLFGRHEQYF	TGTGCCAGCAGTTTATTCGGGAGGCACGAGCAGTACTTC
once	TRBJ2-1	NA	TRBV28	CASSLTYNEQFF	TGTGCCAGCAGTCTCACTTACAATGAGCAGTTCTTC
NA	TRBJ2-3	NA	TRBV28	CASTPWGREVADTQYF	TGTGCCAGCACCCCATGGGGGCGGGAAGTCGCAGATACGCAGTATTTT